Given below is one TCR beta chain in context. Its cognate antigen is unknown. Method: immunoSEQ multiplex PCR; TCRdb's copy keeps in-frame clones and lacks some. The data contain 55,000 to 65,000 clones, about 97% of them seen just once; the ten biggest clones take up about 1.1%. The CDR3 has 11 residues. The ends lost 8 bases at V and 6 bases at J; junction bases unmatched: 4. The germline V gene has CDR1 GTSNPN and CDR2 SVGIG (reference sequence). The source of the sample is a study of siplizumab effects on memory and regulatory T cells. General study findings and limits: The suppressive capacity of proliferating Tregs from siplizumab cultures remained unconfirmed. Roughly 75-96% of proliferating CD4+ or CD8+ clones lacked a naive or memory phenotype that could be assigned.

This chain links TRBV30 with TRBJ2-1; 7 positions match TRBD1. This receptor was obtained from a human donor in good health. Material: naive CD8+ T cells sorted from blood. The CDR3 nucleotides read TGTGCCGGCAACAGGGGCAATGAGCAGTTCTTC. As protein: CAGNRGNEQFF.